This TCR beta chain was observed in a study of OX40 agonist ivuxolimab in advanced cancers. V shed 3 bases and J 1 base; nucleotides not matched to a gene: 8. CDR1 is SGHTA, CDR2 FQGNSA, per germline. This CDR3 region has 16 residues. Blood draws occurred at baseline, cycle 4 day 1, and cycle 7 day 1. Profiling relied on immunoSEQ multiplex PCR, and the TCRdb table lists in-frame clones only, not all of them. Of around 100,000 clones listed, around nine tenths are singletons. The source is an adult with an advanced solid tumor such as melanoma, head and neck, liver or kidney cancer. Source: CD4+ or CD8+ T cells sorted from blood, taken in a trial of the OX40 agonist ivuxolimab. V usage is TRBV7-2 and J usage is TRBJ1-1; TRBD1 agrees at 7 bases. The CDR3 DNA sequence: TGTGCCAGCAGCTTCAGTATGCAGGGGGGGAACACTGAAGCTTTCTTT. This sequence encodes CASSFSMQGGNTEAFF.